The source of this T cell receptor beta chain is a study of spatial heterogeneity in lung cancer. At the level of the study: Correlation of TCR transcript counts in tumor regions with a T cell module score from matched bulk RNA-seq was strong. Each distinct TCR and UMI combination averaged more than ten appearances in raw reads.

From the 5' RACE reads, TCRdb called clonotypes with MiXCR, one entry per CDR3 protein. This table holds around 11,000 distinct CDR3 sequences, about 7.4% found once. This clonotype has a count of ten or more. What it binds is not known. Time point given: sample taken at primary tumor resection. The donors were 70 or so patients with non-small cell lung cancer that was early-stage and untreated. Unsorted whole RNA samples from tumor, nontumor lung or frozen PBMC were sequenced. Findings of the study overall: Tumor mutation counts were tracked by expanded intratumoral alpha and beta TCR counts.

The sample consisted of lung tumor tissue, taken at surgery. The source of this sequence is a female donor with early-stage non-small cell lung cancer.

The CDR3, as DNA: TGCGCCAGCAGCTTGGAGACTCCAGGGGGACCACCTGGCGAGCAGTACTTC. It translates to CASSLETPGGPPGEQYF. The chain employs TRBV5-1 and TRBJ2-7, with 7 bases aligning to TRBD1. Losses at the gene ends were 0 bases for V and 6 bases for J; bases not matched to a gene: 15. CDR3 length equals 17 residues. The germline V gene encodes CDR1 SGHRS and CDR2 YFSETQ.